The T cell receptor beta chain described here comes from a study of tumour-infiltrating T cells in Burkitt lymphoma (dated by TCRdb to the early 2020s). As for the study more broadly: Clinical outcome was correlated with TCR repertoire data, and overall and progression-free survival were found to be predicted by productive clonality independently of established prognosticators, including age at diagnosis.

Trimming removed 0 bases from V and 6 bases from J, leaving 9 bases between the germline ends. Reading the germline V gene gives CDR1 LGHNA and CDR2 YSLEER. Reading from cysteine to phenylalanine, the CDR3 counts 14 amino acids. Just the 42-base CDR3 DNA is kept, in frame starting at base 1. About this clone itself: What antigen it recognizes has not been identified. There are no base qualities to consult, and no much larger clone falls within one base.

Library preparation used the immunoSEQ multiplex PCR assay. Sourced from immuneACCESS, this table was stored by TCRdb with only in-frame sequences that have V and J called. A share of the clones is absent; for the studies checked, an unresolved V gene accounts for under half, and the remainder has no known explanation. This sample lists some 13,000 clones; over 75% were detected once. The ten largest make up less than 1.5% of the sample. This clonotype originated in a human donor with diffuse large B-cell lymphoma. Sequenced: tumor tissue. The V and J genes are TRBV4-3 and TRBJ2-1; perhaps TRBD1 is the D gene, with 6 bases matching. The CDR3 protein: CASSQDRGSNEQFF. In nucleotide form, the sequence is TGCGCCAGCAGCCAAGACAGGGGAAGCAATGAGCAGTTCTTC.